The clone carrying this T cell receptor beta chain has more than one count but fewer than ten. Measured with immunoSEQ multiplex PCR; TCRdb has only the in-frame clones, and not every one. In the table there are about 11,000 clones, roughly 80% of which are singletons. The entry originates in a study of follicular helper T cells after annual influenza vaccination. Germline values: CDR1 SGHDN, CDR2 FVKESK. J gave up 4 bases and V 5 bases, and 4 bases lay outside the gene matches. The CDR3 contains 13 residues. Time point specified: 2014-2015 season, pre-vaccination. The sequence was collected from an adult who received the influenza vaccine. Material: CXCR5- memory CD4+ T cells sorted from blood, obtained on the day of influenza vaccination. This chain joins TRBV14 and TRBJ1-1; TRBD1 matches 7 bases. CDR3 residues: CASSKTGATEAFF. The CDR3 DNA sequence: TGTGCCAGCAGCAAAACAGGGGCCACTGAAGCTTTCTTT.